This T cell receptor beta chain was recorded in a study of cytomegalovirus exposure and HLA in healthy donors. Study conclusions and caveats: As a later analysis showed, a missense DCLRE1C variant was linked to trimming of TCR beta V- and J-genes. In an earlier analysis, most TCR beta V segments were productive about 87% or about 30% of the time.

Comment on this clone: Its specificity is unknown.

Both 60 Vbeta primers and 13 Jbeta primers went into the PCR. Sequencing was performed with immunoSEQ multiplex PCR; in TCRdb, only in-frame clones are kept and a portion is missing. The data show roughly 130,000 clones, around 66% seen once. Germline V CDR1 and CDR2: MNHEY, SMNVEV (reference sequence). This CDR3 is built from 12 residues. The V gene lost 5 bases and the J gene lost 2 bases, with 3 bases spanning the gap. This TCR derives from a man between 18 and 35 years old in good health and CMV-seronegative. The chain couples TRBV27 to TRBJ2-2; D is unresolved. Sequenced sample: PBMCs. The CDR3 sequence: CASSLNTGELFF. The CDR3 nucleotides are TGTGCCAGCAGTCTCAACACCGGGGAGCTGTTTTTT.